The rows below give T cell receptor beta chains drawn from one sample of a study of PD-1 blockade in classical Hodgkin lymphoma. Assay: immunoSEQ multiplex PCR; the TCRdb copy retains only in-frame clones and omits some. This sample carries approximately 59,000 clones, approximately 89% of them seen once, and the ten largest clones take over 9.5%. This material consisted of peripheral blood mononuclear cells (PBMCs), taken before the second cycle of nivolumab. All receptors come from a human donor with classical Hodgkin lymphoma. Both conserved end residues are part of each CDR3. A D gene is named only where the DNA matches it firmly. Only part of the rows carry a size: once, few, many, or a class if the clone is expanded.

V gene: TRBV9
J gene: TRBJ2-3
clone size: -
D gene: TRBD2
CDR3 DNA: TGTGCCAGCAGTGCCAGCGGGGGGCGTGGGACAGATACGCAGTATTTT
CDR3 protein: CASSASGGRGTDTQYF

V gene: TRBV4-2
J gene: TRBJ2-1
clone size: once
D gene: -
CDR3 DNA: TGTGCCAGCAGCCTAGGCAGGTACAATGAGCAGTTCTTC
CDR3 protein: CASSLGRYNEQFF

V gene: TRBV28
J gene: TRBJ1-1
clone size: -
D gene: -
CDR3 DNA: TGTGCCAGCAAAGGTCAGTCAATTTTCTACACTGAAGCTTTCTTT
CDR3 protein: CASKGQSIFYTEAFF

V gene: TRBV15
J gene: TRBJ2-3
clone size: -
D gene: TRBD2
CDR3 DNA: TGTGCCACCAGCAGGGGCGGGGGGGCCGATACGCAGTATTTT
CDR3 protein: CATSRGGGADTQYF

V gene: TRBV4-1
J gene: TRBJ2-7
clone size: -
D gene: -
CDR3 DNA: TGCGCCAGCAGCCAAGGGAACGAGCAGTACTTC
CDR3 protein: CASSQGNEQYF

V gene: TRBV7-9
J gene: TRBJ2-1
clone size: once
D gene: TRBD2
CDR3 DNA: TGTGCCAGCAGCCCCCCAAAAGGTGGCGGGAGAGAGTATGAGCAGTTCTTC
CDR3 protein: CASSPPKGGGREYEQFF

V gene: TRBV6-6
J gene: TRBJ2-7
clone size: once
D gene: TRBD2
CDR3 DNA: TGTGCCAGCAGGGCCCGGGAGGCGGCGTACGAGCAGTACTTC
CDR3 protein: CASRAREAAYEQYF

V gene: TRBV5-8
J gene: TRBJ2-1
clone size: -
D gene: -
CDR3 DNA: TGTGCCAGCAGCCGAGGGACAAGCTCCTACAATGAGCAGTTCTTC
CDR3 protein: CASSRGTSSYNEQFF

V gene: TRBV27
J gene: TRBJ1-5
clone size: -
D gene: -
CDR3 DNA: TGTGCCAGCAGTCCCAATAGGGGCGGGCAGCCCCAGCATTTT
CDR3 protein: CASSPNRGGQPQHF

V gene: TRBV19
J gene: TRBJ2-7
clone size: -
D gene: TRBD1
CDR3 DNA: TGTGCCAGTAGTATCCGCAATACGACGGGACAGGGCGACGAGCAGTACTTC
CDR3 protein: CASSIRNTTGQGDEQYF